This TCR beta chain originates from a study of monozygotic twins with inflammatory bowel disease. This CDR3 comprises 13 residues. Per germline, CDR1 MGHDK and CDR2 SYGVNS. With the 5' RACE reads reprocessed, TCRdb shows one record per CDR3 protein and no DNA. Its table lists approximately 210,000 distinct CDR3 sequences. The TCR originated in a human donor with ulcerative colitis or Crohn's disease, or a healthy co-twin of an affected twin (not recorded which). The gene calls are TRBV25-1 and TRBJ2-1; TCRdb reports TRBD2, a call that lacks DNA to check it against. Sequenced sample: blood. The CDR3 reads CASRLAGGGEQFF.